This T cell receptor beta chain was captured in a study of blood T cell repertoires in COVID-19. Study context: The study drew acute and convalescent COVID-19 samples from the United States, Italy and Spain. From T cells, B-cell-depleted T cells, or PBMCs came the material, which was cDNA or gDNA.

In the original workflow: Reference gene primer amplification gave estimated nucleated cell counts. Only in-frame clones appear in the TCRdb table, and some are missing; sequencing was by immunoSEQ multiplex PCR. V and J calls plus clone size are reproduced from that table; the DNA served to infer D and trimming. The sample has 100,000 to 150,000 clones, approximately 83% seen once. The germline V gene has CDR1 LGHDT and CDR2 YNNKEL (reference sequence). This CDR3 contains 16 residues. V gave up 2 bases and J gave up 7 bases, with 15 bases separating them. This TCR derives from a woman of 80 years or more with acute or convalescent COVID-19. The chain combines TRBV3-1 (or the pseudogene TRBV3-2) with TRBJ1-6; possibly TRBD1 for D (5 bases). Sequencing input: peripheral blood. CDR3 in amino acids: CASSQSQGVFNSPLHF. DNA of the CDR3: TGTGCCAGCAGCCAATCTCAGGGTGTTTTCAATTCACCCCTCCACTTT.